One T cell receptor (beta chain) is described in this entry. The antigen is undetermined. The source of the sample is a study of T cell responses to AZD1222 COVID-19 vaccine. Study-wide points: Recipients of two AZD1222 doses showed rising Spike-specific TCR breadth and depth. White British donors predominated, females outnumbered males, and clonal diversity was possibly underestimated.

The CDR3 is 14 residues long. Measured with immunoSEQ multiplex PCR; TCRdb has only the in-frame clones, and not every one. The data contain about 140,000 clones, around nine tenths of them singletons. This sequence originates from an adult in good health. The sample here was peripheral blood, taken on day 0 of AZD1222 vaccination. The chain is built from TRBV12-1 and TRBJ1-1; TRBD1, the D gene given by the table, was not confirmed from the DNA. TRBV12-1 is an annotated pseudogene. Written as DNA, the CDR3 is TGTGCCAGCAGCTCGCTTCCTTCGACAGGGGAGGCTTTCTTT. Its translation is CASSSLPSTGEAFF.